This entry describes one T cell receptor beta chain. Sequenced by immunoSEQ multiplex PCR; TCRdb stores in-frame clones only, minus some. Of 950,000 to 1,300,000 clones in the sample, around 76% are singletons; the top ten hold about 1.4%. Every donor was a Caucasian adult from Nashville, Tennessee. These data originate in a study of shared clonotypes between healthy human individuals. The CDR3 runs 13 residues. Germline assignment: CDR1 SGHRS and CDR2 YFSETQ. V was clipped by 5 bases and J by 4 bases, with 10 bases between them. This receptor was identified in a man aged 18 to 30 in good health. The sequencing input was memory CD4+ T cells sorted from blood. The subset: CD45RA-negative fraction. The chain is built from TRBV5-1 and TRBJ2-1, with D possibly TRBD2 on 5 matching bases. The CDR3 region is CASRASFYNEQFF. CDR3 sequence (DNA): TGCGCCAGCAGAGCTAGCTTTTACAATGAGCAGTTCTTC.